The 6 T cell receptor beta chains below all came from one sample that was sequenced in a study of T cells in localized non-small cell lung cancer. The method was immunoSEQ multiplex PCR; TCRdb's version includes in-frame clones alone and lacks a portion of them. This table has around 12,000 clones, 28% appearing once. The material sequenced was lung tumor tissue, taken before any cancer treatment. The receptor source for this set is a female donor of 60 years or more with stage I lung adenocarcinoma.

In its sample, this clone was seen a few times. The J gene is TRBJ2-1, the V gene TRBV11-3; D is possibly TRBD2 (6 bases). Germline V gene sequence: CDR1 SGHNT, CDR2 YENEEA. Between the trimmed V and J ends, which lost 2 bases and 1 base, there was a span of 9 bases. The CDR3 totals 15 residues. CDR3 residues: CASSLFGGSYNEQFF. The CDR3 coding sequence is TGTGCCAGCAGCTTATTCGGGGGTTCCTACAATGAGCAGTTCTTC.

This clone occurred a few times. This chain connects TRBV11-3 to TRBJ1-1, with TRBD1 identical over 11 bases. The CDR3 has 17 amino acids. Trimming at V came to 5 bases and at J to 5 bases, leaving 13 bases not matched to a gene. Per the germline V gene, CDR1 is SGHNT and CDR2 is YENEEA. CDR3 nucleotides: TGTGCCAGCAGCCAAGGACAGGGGGCGGTGGTAGAAACTGAAGCTTTCTTT. Translating gives CASSQGQGAVVETEAFF.

In its sample, this clone was seen a few times. The CDR3 sequence is CASSYRQGGNQPQHF. CDR3 DNA sequence: TGTGCCAGCAGCTACCGACAGGGTGGCAATCAGCCCCAGCATTTT. This rearrangement joins TRBV11-3 to TRBJ1-5; 7 positions agree with TRBD1. Trimming took 4 bases from V and 2 from J; bases not matched to a gene: 5. The CDR3 contains 15 residues. The germline V gene encodes CDR1 SGHNT and CDR2 YENEEA.

This clone has more than one count but fewer than ten. V is TRBV11-3 and J is TRBJ2-1, with TRBD2 matching 8 bases. Losses at the gene ends were 5 bases for V and 8 bases for J; bases not matched to a gene: 8. Looked up from germline, CDR1 is SGHNT and CDR2 is YENEEA. The CDR3 consists of 14 residues. The CDR3 nucleotides read TGTGCCAGCAGCCGGAAGCGGGAGAGCGATGAGCAGTTCTTC. As protein: CASSRKRESDEQFF.

This clone was seen a few times. The chain carries TRBV11-3 and TRBJ2-3; 10 bases map to TRBD2. The CDR3 extends over 15 amino acids. Germline CDR1 reads SGHNT; CDR2 reads YENEEA. Unmatched junction bases numbered 7, after V lost 5 bases and J lost 5 bases. The CDR3 sequence: CASSPPSGGGDTQYF. CDR3 DNA: TGTGCCAGCAGCCCCCCTAGCGGGGGAGGAGATACGCAGTATTTT.

V usage is TRBV30 and J usage is TRBJ1-2; no firm D call. The CDR3 has 14 amino acids. CDR1 is GTSNPN, CDR2 SVGIG, per germline (reference sequence). The germline V and J ends were trimmed by 3 bases and 1 base, with 12 bases remaining between them. This CDR3 is CAWSGDRVNYGYTF. DNA of the CDR3: TGTGCCTGGAGCGGGGATCGGGTTAACTATGGCTACACCTTC.